Listed below are T cell receptor beta chains from one sample, sequenced in a study of response to subunit inactivated influenza vaccine. Each CDR3 protein is one row after TCRdb ran MiXCR on the RT-PCR reads. The sample lists 450,000 to 500,000 distinct CDR3 sequences, about 10% seen once, with approximately 12% in the top ten. Specimen: PBMCs from blood, collected roughly 46 days after vaccination. These receptors originate from a man aged 45-65 years who received an inactivated influenza vaccine. The CDR3 runs from the conserved cysteine through the conserved F or W. D genes are given only for firm matches. Expanded clones are given a class, and other clones once, few, many or no size at all.

>few|TRBV7-9|TRBJ2-6|TRBD2
TGTGCCAGCAGCTTTGGACTAGTGGATGGGGCCAACGTCCTGACTTTC
CASSFGLVDGANVLTF
>-|TRBV12-3/TRBV12-4|TRBJ2-5|TRBD2
TGTGCCAGCAGTCAGGGACTAGGGCCAGAGACCCAGTACTTC
CASSQGLGPETQYF
>few|TRBV7-2|TRBJ1-1|TRBD1
TGTGCCACCGAATCAGGGGGTCTGTTGGGCACTGAAGCTTTCTTT
CATESGGLLGTEAFF
>-|TRBV7-6|TRBJ2-7|-
TGTGCCAGCAGCGCAACCAGGGTCACCGAGCAGTACTTC
CASSATRVTEQYF
>-|TRBV7-9|TRBJ1-1|-
TGTGCCAGCAGCTCCCCTCCCTTGAACACTGAAGCTTTCTTT
CASSSPPLNTEAFF
>few|TRBV4-2|TRBJ1-6|-
TGTGCCAGCAGCCAAGATTTTAGGGCAGCAAATTCACCCCTCCACTTT
CASSQDFRAANSPLHF
>-|TRBV3-1|TRBJ2-3|TRBD2
TGTCTCAGCAGCCAAGAGCCCAGCGGGGGGCGCCGAGGGCCCTCGGGATCCACAGATACGCAGTATTTT
CLSSQEPSGGRRGPSGSTDTQYF
>few|TRBV7-2|TRBJ2-1|-
TGTGCCAGCAGCTCCCATCGCCGATCCTACAATGAGCAGTTCTTC
CASSSHRRSYNEQFF
>-|TRBV12-3/TRBV12-4|TRBJ2-2|TRBD2
TGTGCCAGCAGTTCGGTCTCCCTAGCGGGTACGGGCACCGGGGAGCTGTTTTTT
CASSSVSLAGTGTGELFF
>few|TRBV18|TRBJ2-7|-
TGTGCCAGCTCACCACGAGGGGCCGCCTACGAGCAGTACTTC
CASSPRGAAYEQYF
>many|TRBV10-3|TRBJ1-5|TRBD1
TGTGCCATTGGACAGGGGAACCAGCCCCAGCATTTT
CAIGQGNQPQHF
>few|TRBV7-2|TRBJ2-7|-
TGTGCCAGCAGCTTCCAGGACTACGAGCAGTACTTC
CASSFQDYEQYF
>few|TRBV5-1|TRBJ2-1|-
TGCGCCAGCAGCTTGGGACCAGATCGGGGTGAGCAGTTCTTC
CASSLGPDRGEQFF
>-|TRBV20-1|TRBJ2-7|TRBD2
TGCAGTGCTAGAGAGGCTAGCGGGATTTCCTACGAGCAGTACTTC
CSAREASGISYEQYF
>few|TRBV6-1|TRBJ2-7|TRBD2
TGTGCCAGCACTGGGCTAGGACTAGCGGCCTACGAGCAGTACTTC
CASTGLGLAAYEQYF
>few|TRBV30|TRBJ2-7|-
TGTGCCTGGGGCCCCAAGGGCTACGAGCAGTACTTC
CAWGPKGYEQYF
>many|TRBV6-4|TRBJ2-5|TRBD2
TGTGCCAGCACTCCAAATGGCGTCGGGTGGGGACTAGCGGGGCCACAAGAGACCCAGTACTTC
CASTPNGVGWGLAGPQETQYF
>few|TRBV10-3|TRBJ1-4|-
TGTGCCATCAAGAGGGAACCTAATGAAAAACTGTTTTTT
CAIKREPNEKLFF
>few|TRBV27|TRBJ2-7|TRBD1
TGTGCCAGCAGTCCTTGGACAGGGAACGAGCAGTACTTC
CASSPWTGNEQYF
>many|TRBV25-1|TRBJ2-2|-
TGTGCCAGCAGTGAATATCCCTTAGGTCCGGGGGAGCTGTTTTTT
CASSEYPLGPGELFF
>-|TRBV5-1|TRBJ2-2|-
TGCGCCAGCCACGACGCTAACACCGGGGAGCTGTTTTTT
CASHDANTGELFF
>many|TRBV12-3/TRBV12-4|TRBJ2-3|-
TGTGCCACCGGGCGGGACAGAAGCACAGATACGCAGTATTTT
CATGRDRSTDTQYF
>few|TRBV27|TRBJ2-3|-
TGTGCCAGCAGTTTAGAACAGGGCTTCTCCACAGATACGCAGTATTTT
CASSLEQGFSTDTQYF
>few|TRBV18|TRBJ1-1|-
TGTGCCAGCTCACCTACTAGCGAGGCGAGGACTGAAGCTTTCTTT
CASSPTSEARTEAFF
>many|TRBV7-9|TRBJ2-3|-
TGTGCCAGCAGAATCGGAGGATACACAGATACGCAGTATTTT
CASRIGGYTDTQYF
>-|TRBV7-8|TRBJ2-3|-
TGTGCCAGCAGCTTAGCAACAGGGTTCCCAGATACGCAGTATTTT
CASSLATGFPDTQYF
>few|TRBV9|TRBJ2-6|-
TGTGCCAGCAGCGTTTCCCGGGCCAAGAAGTCCAACGTCCTGACTTTC
CASSVSRAKKSNVLTF
>-|TRBV6-2/TRBV6-3|TRBJ2-7|-
TGTGCCAGCAGCTGGACAGTAAAACCCTACGAGCAGTACTTC
CASSWTVKPYEQYF
>-|TRBV15|TRBJ2-5|-
TGTGCCACCAGCAGAGTCGCGTGGGGGGAGACCCAGTACTTC
CATSRVAWGETQYF
>many|TRBV20-1|TRBJ2-6|-
TGCAGTGCTGCTCAGGAGTCTGGGGCCAACGTCCTGACTTTC
CSAAQESGANVLTF
>many|TRBV6-2/TRBV6-3|TRBJ2-7|TRBD1
TGTGCCAGTAAAACCGGGACAGGGGCCTACGAGCAGTACTTC
CASKTGTGAYEQYF
>few|TRBV25-1|TRBJ2-2|TRBD2
TGTGCCAGCAGCCCCTCTTTCAGCGGGGGAACAAGCGGGGAGCTGTTTTTT
CASSPSFSGGTSGELFF
>-|TRBV4-3|TRBJ1-1|-
TGCGCCAGCAGGGCAAGGAACACTGAAGCTTTCTTT
CASRARNTEAFF
>-|TRBV20-1|TRBJ2-7|TRBD1
TGCAGTGCTCTAGATTTAGGGACAGTGGCCGAGCAGTACTTC
CSALDLGTVAEQYF
>-|TRBV6-1|TRBJ2-5|-
TGTGCCAGCAAAGAGGGGACCCTGCGGGAGACCCAGTACTTC
CASKEGTLRETQYF
>few|TRBV5-1|TRBJ1-1|-
TGCGCCAGCAGCTCCACCCGGGGAGGGAACACTGAAGCTTTCTTT
CASSSTRGGNTEAFF
>-|TRBV5-1|TRBJ1-2|TRBD1
TGCGCCAGCAGCTTAGCTGACAGGGCCGGTGGCTACACCTTC
CASSLADRAGGYTF
>many|TRBV3-1|TRBJ2-7|-
TGTGCCAGCAGCCAATACGACGAGCAGTACTTC
CASSQYDEQYF
>-|TRBV2|TRBJ1-4|TRBD1
TGTGCCAGCCGACAGGGGATTTTTAATGAAAAACTGTTTTTT
CASRQGIFNEKLFF
>-|TRBV10-2|TRBJ2-5|TRBD1
TGCGCCAGCAGTGAGTCCGGGGCAGGGGGCCAAGAGACCCAGTACTTC
CASSESGAGGQETQYF
>many|TRBV5-1|TRBJ2-2|TRBD1
TGCGCCAGCAGCCTACAACCGGGACAGGGGTCCGGGGAGCTGTTTTTT
CASSLQPGQGSGELFF
>-|TRBV20-1|TRBJ2-7|-
TGCAGTGCTCCATTTACTAGCAAGTACGAGCAGTACTTC
CSAPFTSKYEQYF
>few|TRBV3-1|TRBJ2-1|TRBD2
TGTGCCAGCAGCATCGGGACTAGCTCCTACAATGAGCAGTTCTTC
CASSIGTSSYNEQFF
>-|TRBV10-3|TRBJ2-5|-
TGTGCCATCAGTGACCCCCTGGTCCAAGAGACCCAGTACTTC
CAISDPLVQETQYF
>few|TRBV12-3/TRBV12-4|TRBJ2-3|TRBD2
TGTGCCAGCAGACCAGGACTAGCGGGGCCGGGCACAGATACGCAGTATTTT
CASRPGLAGPGTDTQYF
>-|TRBV7-2|TRBJ2-7|TRBD2
TGTGCCAGCAGCTTGGCCGGACTAGGTGGGAACGAGCAGTACTTC
CASSLAGLGGNEQYF
>many|TRBV10-3|TRBJ2-1|-
TGTGCCACCGGTGTGGGAGACTCCTACAATGAGCAGTTCTTC
CATGVGDSYNEQFF